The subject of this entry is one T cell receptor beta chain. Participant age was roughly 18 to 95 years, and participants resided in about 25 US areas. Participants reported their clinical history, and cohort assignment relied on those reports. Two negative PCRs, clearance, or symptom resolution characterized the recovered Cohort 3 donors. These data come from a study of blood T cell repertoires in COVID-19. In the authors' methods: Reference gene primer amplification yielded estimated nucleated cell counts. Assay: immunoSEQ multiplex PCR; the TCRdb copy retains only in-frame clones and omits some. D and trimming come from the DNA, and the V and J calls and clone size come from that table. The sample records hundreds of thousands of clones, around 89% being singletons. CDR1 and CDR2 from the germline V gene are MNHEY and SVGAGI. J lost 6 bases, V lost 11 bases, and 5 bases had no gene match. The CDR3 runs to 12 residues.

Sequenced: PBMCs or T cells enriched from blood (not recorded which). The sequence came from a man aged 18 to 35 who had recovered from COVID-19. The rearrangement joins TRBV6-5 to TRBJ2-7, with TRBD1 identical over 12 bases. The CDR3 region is CAGGTGGSEQYF. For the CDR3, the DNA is TGTGCCGGCGGGACAGGGGGCTCCGAGCAGTACTTC.